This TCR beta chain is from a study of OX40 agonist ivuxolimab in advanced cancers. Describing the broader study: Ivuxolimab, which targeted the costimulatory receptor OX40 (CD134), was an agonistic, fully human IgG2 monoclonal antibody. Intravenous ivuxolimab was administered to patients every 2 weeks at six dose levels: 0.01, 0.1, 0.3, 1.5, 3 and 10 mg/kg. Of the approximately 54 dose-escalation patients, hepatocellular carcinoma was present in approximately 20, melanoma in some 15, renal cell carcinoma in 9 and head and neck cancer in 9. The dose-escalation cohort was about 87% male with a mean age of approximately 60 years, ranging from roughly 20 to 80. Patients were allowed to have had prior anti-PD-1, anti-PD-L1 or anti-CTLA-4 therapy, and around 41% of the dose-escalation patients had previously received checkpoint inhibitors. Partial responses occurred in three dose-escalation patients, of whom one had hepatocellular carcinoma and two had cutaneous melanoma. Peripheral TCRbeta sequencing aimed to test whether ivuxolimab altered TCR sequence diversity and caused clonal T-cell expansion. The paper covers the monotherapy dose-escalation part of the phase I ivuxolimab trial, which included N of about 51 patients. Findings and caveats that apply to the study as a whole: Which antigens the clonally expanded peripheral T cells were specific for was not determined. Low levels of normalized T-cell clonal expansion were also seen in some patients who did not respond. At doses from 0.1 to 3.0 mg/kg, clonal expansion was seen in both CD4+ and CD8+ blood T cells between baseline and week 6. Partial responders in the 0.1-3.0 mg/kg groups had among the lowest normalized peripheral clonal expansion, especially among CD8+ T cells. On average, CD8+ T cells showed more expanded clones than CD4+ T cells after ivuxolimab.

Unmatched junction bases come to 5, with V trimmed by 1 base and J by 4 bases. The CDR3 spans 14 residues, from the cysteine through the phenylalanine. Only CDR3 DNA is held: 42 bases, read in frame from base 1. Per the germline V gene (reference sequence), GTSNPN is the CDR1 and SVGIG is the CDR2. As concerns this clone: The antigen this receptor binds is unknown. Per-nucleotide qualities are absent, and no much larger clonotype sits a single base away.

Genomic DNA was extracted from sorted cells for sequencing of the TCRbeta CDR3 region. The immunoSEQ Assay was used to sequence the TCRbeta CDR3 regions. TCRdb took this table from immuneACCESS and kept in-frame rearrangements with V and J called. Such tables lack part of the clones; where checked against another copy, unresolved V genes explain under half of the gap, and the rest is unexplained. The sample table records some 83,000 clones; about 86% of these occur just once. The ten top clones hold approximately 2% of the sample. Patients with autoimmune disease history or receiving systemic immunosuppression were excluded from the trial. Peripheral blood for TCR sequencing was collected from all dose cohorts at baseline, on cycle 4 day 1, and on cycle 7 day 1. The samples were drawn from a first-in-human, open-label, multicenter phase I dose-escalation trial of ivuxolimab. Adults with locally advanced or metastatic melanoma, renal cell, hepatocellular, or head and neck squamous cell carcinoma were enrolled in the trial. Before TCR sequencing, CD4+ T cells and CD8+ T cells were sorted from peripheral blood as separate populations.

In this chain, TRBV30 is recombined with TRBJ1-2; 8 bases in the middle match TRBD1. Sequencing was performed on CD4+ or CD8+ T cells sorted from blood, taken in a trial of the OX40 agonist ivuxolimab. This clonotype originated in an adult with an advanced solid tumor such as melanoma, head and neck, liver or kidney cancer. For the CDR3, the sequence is CAWSAGQGFYGYTF. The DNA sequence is TGTGCCTGGAGTGCCGGACAGGGATTCTATGGCTACACCTTC.